Sequencing of this TCR beta chain was carried out in a study of Graves' ophthalmopathy and Graves' hyperthyroidism. Study outcomes and limitations: Most thyroid clonotypes with frequency above 0.001 were detected in blood too.

This clonotype appeared many times. Antigen unknown. The CDR3 covers 12 residues. Germline values: CDR1 MNHNS, CDR2 SASEGT. With 7 bases removed from V and 11 bases from J, the gap between germline ends came to 14 bases. The study amplified TCR beta CDR3 regions using RNA transcripts. An initial RT-PCR round employing HTBI primers preceded a second-round multiplex PCR. Each CDR3 protein is one row after TCRdb ran MiXCR on the multiplex PCR reads. The repertoire holds about 400,000 distinct CDR3 sequences, about 17% seen once, with 1.5% to 2% in the top ten. The receptor comes from a young woman with Graves' ophthalmopathy. Material: peripheral blood. The V and J genes are TRBV6-1 and TRBJ2-2; maybe TRBD2 (5 bases). The CDR3 loop is CASTEGGPELFF. The DNA of the CDR3 is TGTGCCAGCACGGAAGGAGGACCCGAGCTGTTTTTT.